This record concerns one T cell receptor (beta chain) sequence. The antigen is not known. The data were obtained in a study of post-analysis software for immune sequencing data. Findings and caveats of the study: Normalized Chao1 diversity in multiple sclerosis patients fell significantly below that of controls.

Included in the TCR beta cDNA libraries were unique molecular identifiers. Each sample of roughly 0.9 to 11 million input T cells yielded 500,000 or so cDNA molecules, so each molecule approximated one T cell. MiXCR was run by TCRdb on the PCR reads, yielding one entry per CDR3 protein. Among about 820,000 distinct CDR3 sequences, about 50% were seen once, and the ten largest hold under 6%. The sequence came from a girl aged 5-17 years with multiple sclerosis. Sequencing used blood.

CDR3 amino acids: CSVEDPRQGKAYNEQFF. CDR3 bases: TGCAGCGTTGAAGATCCCCGACAGGGGAAGGCCTACAATGAGCAGTTCTTC. The genes are TRBV29-1 and TRBJ2-1; TRBD1 matches 8 bases. Per germline, CDR1 SQVTM and CDR2 ANQGSEA. Trimming removed 0 bases from V and 2 bases from J; junction bases left unmatched: 9. The CDR3 consists of 17 residues.